A single sample gave rise to the 29 T cell receptor beta chains below, sequenced in a study of tumor-infiltrating lymphocytes in primary liver carcinoma. For blood RNA, unsorted whole blood served as the source, and germline DNA was extracted too. With 500 ng total RNA as template and a constant-region primer, TCR beta cDNA was made. Library construction for TCR beta comprised three nested multiplex PCR rounds performed with slightly modified ARM-PCR. Two initial PCR rounds of roughly 10 cycles each paired TRBV1-TRBV30 forward primers with a C-beta reverse primer. TCRdb reprocessed the multiplex PCR reads via MiXCR and lists one record per CDR3 protein. This sample has about 310,000 distinct CDR3 sequences, with more than 55% found just once. Source material: peripheral blood. These receptor sequences come from a woman aged 25-40 years with primary liver carcinoma and hepatitis B virus infection.

This clonotype is a singleton in its sample. The chain is built from TRBV12-3 or TRBV12-4 and TRBJ1-5; TRBD1 agrees at 8 bases. The closer fit of TRBJ2-3 to the DNA end suggests the J call may be wrong. The CDR3 consists of 14 residues. CDR3: CASSKDRVNQPQYF. For the CDR3, the DNA is TGTGCCAGCAGCAAGGACAGGGTGAATCAGCCCCAGTATTTT.

This clonotype was detected a few times. A clone one base away is much larger, so this may be a read error. The missing conserved phenylalanine or tryptophan at the end of this CDR3 makes a read error likely. V and J are TRBV12-3 or TRBV12-4 and TRBJ1-5; D is ambiguous. Trimming shortened V by 7 bases and J by 5 bases, and 12 bases separated the two germline ends. The CDR3 is 13 residues long. The CDR3 nucleotides are TGTGCCAGCACTAGCAGTTCAGATCAGCCCCAGCATCTT. This translates into CASTSSSDQPQHL.

This clonotype was seen more than once but under ten times. A much larger clone is a single base away; this may be a read error. This chain joins TRBV11-2 and TRBJ2-3, with D tentatively TRBD2 (5 bases). In germline, CDR1 is SGHAT, CDR2 FQNNGV. The CDR3 is made up of 12 amino acids. The CDR3 sequence: CTSSQDWGTQYF. CDR3 nucleotides: TGTACCAGCAGCCAGGACTGGGGTACGCAGTATTTT.

The rearrangement links TRBV4-3 to TRBJ2-3, with 8 bases matching TRBD2. CDR1 is LGHNA, CDR2 YSLEER, per germline. The CDR3 is 14 residues long. Trimming removed 10 bases from V and 5 bases from J; junction bases left unmatched: 11. The CDR3 DNA sequence: TGCGCCAACAGTCAAAACCTAGCGGGAGATACGCAGTATTTT. Translating it yields CANSQNLAGDTQYF.

A remark on this clonotype: A much larger clonotype is one base distant, so this may be a read error. The chain combines TRBV5-4 with TRBJ2-5; 11 bases are shared with TRBD2. This CDR3 is built from 16 residues. Germline V gene sequence: CDR1 SGHNT, CDR2 YYREEE (reference sequence). The CDR3 loop is CAGSLGTSGGQETQYF. CDR3 nucleotides: TGTGCCGGCAGCTTAGGGACTAGCGGAGGCCAAGAGACCCAGTACTTC.

This clonotype occurred once. This chain links TRBV12-3 or TRBV12-4 with TRBJ1-2; a possible D gene is TRBD1 (5 bases). The CDR3 extends over 13 amino acids. Between the trimmed V and J ends, which lost 10 bases and 2 bases, there was a span of 14 bases. CDR3 nucleotide sequence: TGTGCCACCACAGGACCGGCAAACTATGGCTACACCTTC. It specifies CATTGPANYGYTF.

The sample holds many counts of this clonotype. The V call is TRBV4-1, the J call TRBJ2-1, with D uncertain. The CDR3 totals 12 residues. Germline-derived CDR1 and CDR2 are MGHRA and YSYEKL. The germline V and J ends were trimmed by 2 bases and 4 bases, with 3 bases remaining between them. CDR3 amino acids: CASSQLYNEQFF. The CDR3 DNA sequence: TGCGCCAGCAGCCAACTGTACAATGAGCAGTTCTTC.

V usage is TRBV7-8 and J usage is TRBJ1-1; D perhaps matches TRBD1 (6 bases). Germline V lookup: CDR1 SGHVS, CDR2 FQNEAQ. This CDR3 comprises 15 residues. V was pared by 3 bases and J by 6 bases, with 17 bases between. CDR3 protein: CASSFRQGGRPEAFF. CDR3 DNA: TGTGCCAGCAGCTTTCGTCAAGGGGGTCGGCCTGAAGCTTTCTTT.

CDR3 in amino acids: CASSRSSGRTDTQYF. The CDR3 region has the DNA TGTGCCAGCAGCAGATCTAGCGGACGCACAGATACGCAGTATTTT. V gene TRBV5-4 combines with J gene TRBJ2-3; TRBD2 aligns across 7 bases. CDR3 length equals 15 residues. Per germline, CDR1 SGHNT and CDR2 YYREEE (reference sequence). J was trimmed by 1 base and V by 4 bases; bases with no gene match: 6. The whole variable domain, remainder taken from reference TRBV5-4 and TRBJ2-3, is ETGVTQSPTHLIKTRGQQVTLRCSSQSGHNTVSWYQQALGQGPQFIFQYYREEENGRGNFPPRFSGLQFPNYSSELNVNALELDDSALYLCASSRSSGRTDTQYFGPGTRLTVL.

This chain joins TRBV6-5 and TRBJ2-7; D gene unclear. CDR1 and CDR2 from the germline V gene are MNHEY and SVGAGI. This CDR3 region has 13 residues. Trimming left V 7 bases short and J 3 bases short, with 13 bases between. This chain's CDR3 is CASTKWTLYEQYF. The CDR3 region has the DNA TGTGCCAGCACTAAATGGACCCTCTACGAGCAGTACTTC.

Many counts were recorded for this clonotype. The V gene is TRBV11-2, the J gene TRBJ2-2; 9 positions agree with TRBD2. This CDR3 comprises 15 residues. CDR1 and CDR2 from the germline V gene are SGHAT and FQNNGV. The V and J ends lost 5 bases and 5 bases, in that order; junction bases with no gene match: 6. The DNA of the CDR3 is TGTGCCAGCAGCAGGACTAGCGTACGGACCGGGGAGCTGTTTTTT. Translated, it gives CASSRTSVRTGELFF.

This clonotype was detected only a few times. This rearrangement joins TRBV6-1 to TRBJ2-6, with D unresolved. The V end was cut by 2 bases, the J end by 4 bases, with 3 bases between. Per germline, CDR1 MNHNS and CDR2 SASEGT. The CDR3 totals 13 residues. CDR3 residues: CASSERGANVLTF. CDR3 DNA: TGTGCCAGCAGTGAACGAGGGGCCAACGTCCTGACTTTC.

This clonotype has only a few counts. V is TRBV6-6 and J is TRBJ2-7, with 8 nucleotides matching TRBD1. The junction had 7 bases not matched to a gene; V was cut back by 6 bases and J by 6 bases. The CDR3 covers 13 residues. Germline V lookup: CDR1 MNHNY, CDR2 SVGAGI (reference sequence). The DNA for the CDR3 is TGTGCCAGCAGGACACCACAGGGGGGCGAGCAGTACTTC. Its translation: CASRTPQGGEQYF.

CDR3 loop: CASSPASGGYTF. The CDR3 region has the DNA TGTGCCAGCAGCCCGGCAAGTGGAGGCTACACCTTC. The chain links TRBV11-3 to TRBJ1-2, with unresolved D. Deletions cut 5 bases from V and 8 bases from J, with 12 bases between. Germline V gives CDR1 SGHNT, CDR2 YENEEA. The CDR3 covers 12 residues. The entire variable domain, with the rest obtained from reference TRBV11-3 and TRBJ1-2, is as follows: EAGVVQSPRYKIIEKKQPVAFWCNPISGHNTLYWYLQNLGQGPELLIRYENEEAVDDSQLPKDRFSAERLKGVDSTLKIQPAELGDSAVYLCASSPASGGYTFGSGTRLTVV.

This clonotype was counted a few times. This chain connects TRBV4-1 to TRBJ2-2; D might be TRBD2 (6 bases). V lost 0 bases and J 3 bases, leaving 11 bases between the germline ends. CDR3 length equals 16 residues. Germline lookup yields CDR1 MGHRA and CDR2 YSYEKL. The CDR3 loop is CASSQDPTSYTGELFF. CDR3 in DNA: TGCGCCAGCAGCCAAGATCCTACTAGCTACACCGGGGAGCTGTTTTTT.

On this clonotype itself: At one of its ends the junction is not consistent with the germline gene, which may arise from a read error. This chain uses TRBV29-1 with TRBJ2-3; TRBD2 might be the D (5 bases). CDR3 length equals 14 residues. From germline, CDR1 is SQVTM and CDR2 ANQGSEA. The CDR3 reads CSVEGSSSTYTQYF. Written as DNA, the CDR3 is TGCAGCGTTGAGGGCAGCTCTAGCACATATACGCAGTATTTT.

This chain links TRBV28 with TRBJ1-2, with a possible D match to TRBD1 (6 bases). CDR1 MDHEN and CDR2 SYDVKM come from the germline V gene. Trimming removed 4 bases at V and 9 bases at J, with 12 bases between. CDR3 length: 12 amino acids. The CDR3 is CASSSDRLSYTF. DNA for the CDR3: TGTGCCAGCAGTTCAGACAGGCTCAGCTACACCTTC.

This clonotype was seen a handful of times. The V gene is TRBV5-1, the J gene TRBJ2-2; 15 nucleotides line up with TRBD2. The V gene's germline CDR1 is SGHRS and CDR2 YFSETQ. V lost 4 bases to trimming and J lost 5 bases; unmatched junction nucleotides: 12. The CDR3 has 19 amino acids. This CDR3 is CASSLSPGLAGGRTGELFF. The CDR3, as DNA: TGCGCCAGCAGCCTCAGCCCCGGACTAGCGGGAGGGAGAACCGGGGAGCTGTTTTTT.

The V gene is TRBV7-9, the J gene TRBJ2-1, with D maybe TRBD2 (6 bases). CDR1 and CDR2 (germline): SEHNR, FQNEAQ (reference sequence). V lost 1 base and J 5 bases, leaving 12 bases between the germline ends. CDR3 length equals 15 residues. The CDR3 spells CASSLGEKRDNEQFF. The CDR3 bases are TGTGCCAGCAGCTTAGGGGAGAAGCGGGACAATGAGCAGTTCTTC.

The chain combines TRBV6-2 or TRBV6-3 with TRBJ2-7; TRBD1 is a possible D gene (6 bases). Germline V lookup: CDR1 MNHEY, CDR2 SVGEGT. Trimming stripped 7 bases from V and 2 bases from J, with 18 bases between. There are 15 residues in the CDR3. The CDR3 DNA follows: TGTGCCAGCAATGCTGTCCCGCAGGGGACCTACGAGCAGTACTTC. As protein: CASNAVPQGTYEQYF.

This chain uses TRBV28 with TRBJ1-2; D is perhaps TRBD1 (5 bases). CDR1 is MDHEN, CDR2 SYDVKM, per germline. V was cut by 6 bases and J by 8 bases, with 16 bases left in between. CDR3 length equals 13 residues. The CDR3 here is CASRDPGTYGYTF. Written as DNA, the CDR3 is TGTGCCAGCAGGGACCCCGGGACCTACGGCTACACCTTC.

A few counts support this clonotype. V and J are TRBV5-1 and TRBJ2-3, with D maybe TRBD2 (6 bases). The CDR3 totals 15 residues. CDR1 and CDR2 from the germline V gene are SGHRS and YFSETQ. V was shortened by 4 bases and J by 2 bases, with 14 bases between the two germline ends. The CDR3 region is CASSSQGLPTDTQYF. In DNA form, the CDR3 reads TGCGCCAGCAGCAGCCAGGGACTTCCCACAGATACGCAGTATTTT.

This clonotype has a count of ten or more. In nucleotides, the CDR3 is TGTGCCAGCAGACAACAGGGGAATCAGCCCCAGCATTTT. Protein product: CASRQQGNQPQHF. The chain links TRBV6-1 to TRBJ1-5, with 7 bases lining up with TRBD1. This CDR3 has 13 residues. CDR1 is MNHNS and CDR2 is SASEGT in the germline V gene. The junction had 3 bases not matched to a gene; V was cut back by 6 bases and J by 4 bases.

On this clonotype: A read error may explain this, as a much larger clone is one base away. The chain joins TRBV29-1 to TRBJ2-4; maybe TRBD1 (5 bases). Germline CDR1 SQVTM, CDR2 ANQGSEA. This CDR3 comprises 15 residues. The CDR3 is CSVRGAETAKNIRYF. The DNA for the CDR3 is TGCAGCGTTAGGGGTGCGGAGACCGCCAAAAACATTCGGTACTTC.

Turning to this clonotype: This could be a read error, since a much larger clone is one nucleotide away. It is likely a read error, because the conserved phenylalanine at the end of the CDR3 is missing. The chain has TRBV4-2 and TRBJ2-7; 8 nucleotides agree with TRBD1. Germline CDR1 reads LGHNA; CDR2 reads YNFKEQ. The junction had 5 bases not matched to a gene; V was cut back by 0 bases and J by 4 bases. The CDR3 totals 15 residues. In nucleotides, the CDR3 is TGTGCCAGCAGCCAAGACTGGACAGGGTCTTACGAGCAGTACCTC. This encodes CASSQDWTGSYEQYL.

At least ten counts were recorded for this clonotype. The V call is TRBV7-8, the J call TRBJ1-5; a weak D match, TRBD1 (5 bases). V dropped 6 bases and J dropped 0 bases, with 6 bases sitting between them. This CDR3 spans 13 amino acids. CDR1 and CDR2 (germline): SGHVS, FQNEAQ. The CDR3 DNA reads as TGTGCCAGCAGAGGGGATAGCAATCAGCCCCAGCATTTT. It specifies CASRGDSNQPQHF.

This clonotype has ten or more counts. V usage is TRBV12-3 or TRBV12-4 and J usage is TRBJ2-7; 9 nucleotides match TRBD2. Losses at the gene ends were 5 bases for V and 3 bases for J; bases not matched to a gene: 11. This CDR3 contains 16 residues. The CDR3 protein is CASSTSSGNRYYEQYF. In DNA, the CDR3 is TGTGCCAGCAGTACGTCTAGCGGGAATCGTTACTACGAGCAGTACTTC.

The genes are TRBV12-3 or TRBV12-4 and TRBJ2-1; no reliable D call. V was shortened by 2 bases and J by 3 bases, with 11 bases between the two germline ends. The CDR3 has 15 residues. CDR3 sequence: CASSLSAVGYNEQFF. The DNA for the CDR3 is TGTGCCAGCAGTTTATCGGCAGTGGGCTACAATGAGCAGTTCTTC.

Turning to this clonotype: A read error is possible here, since a much larger clone lies one base away. This chain uses TRBV12-3 or TRBV12-4 with TRBJ2-7; 8 bases fit TRBD1. The CDR3 runs 18 residues. J was trimmed by 5 bases and V by 3 bases; bases with no gene match: 18. The CDR3 is CASSLSSQGASISHEQYV. The CDR3 nucleotides are TGTGCCAGCAGTTTGTCAAGCCAGGGGGCGTCGATTTCCCACGAGCAGTACGTC.